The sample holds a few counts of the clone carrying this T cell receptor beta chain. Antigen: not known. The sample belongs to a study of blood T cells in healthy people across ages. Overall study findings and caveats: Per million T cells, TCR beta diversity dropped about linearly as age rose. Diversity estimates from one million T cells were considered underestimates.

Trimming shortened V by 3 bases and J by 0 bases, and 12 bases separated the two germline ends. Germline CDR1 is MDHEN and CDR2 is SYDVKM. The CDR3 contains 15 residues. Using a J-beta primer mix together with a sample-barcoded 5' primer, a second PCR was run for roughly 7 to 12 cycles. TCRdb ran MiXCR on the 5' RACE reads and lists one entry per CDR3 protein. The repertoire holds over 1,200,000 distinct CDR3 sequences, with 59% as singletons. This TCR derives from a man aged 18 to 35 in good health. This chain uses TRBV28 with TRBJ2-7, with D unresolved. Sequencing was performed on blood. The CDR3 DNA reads TGTGCCAGCAGTTTCATTACGGTGGGCTCCTACGAGCAGTACTTC. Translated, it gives CASSFITVGSYEQYF.